The clone carrying this T cell receptor (beta chain) occurred once. This entry comes from a study of blood T cell repertoires in COVID-19. Study in general: Collection of acute and convalescent COVID-19 samples took place in the United States, Italy and Spain. The cDNA or gDNA used as material had been derived from T cells, B-cell-depleted T cells, or PBMCs.

Original data processing: Amplifying reference gene primers gave estimates of nucleated cell counts. Clones were read by immunoSEQ multiplex PCR, and TCRdb kept only the in-frame ones, dropping some. V, J and clone size are those of that table, while D and trimming were read from the DNA. The data show 15,000 to 20,000 clones, around 80% seen once. What was sequenced was peripheral blood. The clonotype originates from a human donor in a cohort sampled during active COVID-19.

The CDR3 DNA is TGTGCCAGCAGCTTACGCAGGGCCGCCACCGGGGAGCTGTTTTTT. Translated: CASSLRRAATGELFF. The chain uses TRBV7-9 and TRBJ2-2; tentative D call: TRBD1 (5 bases). V dropped 2 bases and J dropped 4 bases, with 11 bases sitting between them. Germline V gene sequence: CDR1 SEHNR, CDR2 FQNEAQ (reference sequence). CDR3 length: 15 amino acids. The full variable domain, its missing parts supplied by reference TRBV7-9 and TRBJ2-2, is DTGVSQNPRHKITKRGQNVTFRCDPISEHNRLYWYRQTLGQGPEFLTYFQNEAQLEKSRLLSDRFSAERPKGSFSTLEIQRTEQGDSAMYLCASSLRRAATGELFFGEGSRLTVL.